A single sample gave rise to the 15 T cell receptor beta chains below, sequenced in a study of OX40 agonist ivuxolimab in advanced cancers. TCRdb's table, derived via immunoSEQ multiplex PCR, lists solely in-frame clones and lacks some. The sample holds 65,000 to 80,000 clones; around 93% are singletons and the top ten take approximately 11%. The starting material was CD4+ or CD8+ T cells sorted from blood, obtained in a trial of the OX40 agonist ivuxolimab. Receptor source: an adult with an advanced solid tumor such as melanoma, head and neck, liver or kidney cancer.

The chain uses TRBV7-3 and TRBJ2-1; the D is unclear. The germline V gene has CDR1 SGHTA and CDR2 FQGTGA. The V end lost 1 base, the J end lost 3 bases, and 4 bases lay between the germline ends. The CDR3 loop spans 13 amino acids. CDR3 DNA sequence: TGTGCCAGCAGCTTAAACAGCTACAATGAGCAGTTCTTC. Protein product: CASSLNSYNEQFF.

The rearrangement joins TRBV9 to TRBJ2-5; 7 nucleotides align to TRBD2. Germline lookup yields CDR1 SGDLS and CDR2 YYNGEE. Trimming at V came to 1 base and at J to 6 bases, leaving 6 bases not matched to a gene. The CDR3 is 14 amino acids. In nucleotides, the CDR3 is TGTGCCAGCAGCGTACTCAGCGGGGATCAGACCCAGTACTTC. It specifies CASSVLSGDQTQYF.

The chain joins TRBV5-6 to TRBJ2-1; no definite D call. Germline lookup yields CDR1 SGHDT and CDR2 YYEEEE. V was clipped by 0 bases and J by 0 bases, with 4 bases between them. This CDR3 has 14 amino acids. CDR3 bases: TGTGCCAGCAGCTTGGCTAGCTCCTACAATGAGCAGTTCTTC. Amino acid sequence: CASSLASSYNEQFF.

V is TRBV9 and J is TRBJ2-1, with a tentative D call TRBD1 (6 bases). This CDR3 contains 16 residues. The germline gives CDR1 SGDLS, CDR2 YYNGEE. Deletions cut 0 bases from V and 3 bases from J, with 13 bases between. CDR3 nucleotides: TGTGCCAGCAGCGTAGTAGAGGACAGCTTCTACAATGAGCAGTTCTTC. As protein: CASSVVEDSFYNEQFF.

The J gene is TRBJ1-2, the V gene TRBV6-5; D is unresolved. The germline CDR1 and CDR2 sequences are MNHEY and SVGAGI. CDR3 length: 14 residues. The ends were cut back, 2 bases at V and 3 bases at J, with 10 bases in the middle. CDR3 DNA: TGTGCCAGCAGTTACGGCGAGGGTGACTATGGCTACACCTTC. It codes for CASSYGEGDYGYTF.

The chain recombines TRBV19 with TRBJ2-7; D is possibly TRBD2 (5 bases). Looked up from germline, CDR1 is LNHDA and CDR2 is SQIVND (reference sequence). The V end lost 3 bases, the J end lost 7 bases, and 13 bases lay between the germline ends. The CDR3 sequence is 13 residues long. The CDR3 DNA reads TGTGCCAGTAGTATGGGGTTATCGGGGGAGCAGTACTTC. This encodes CASSMGLSGEQYF.

CDR3 in amino acids: CASSLSAGLYGYTF. CDR3 nucleotides: TGTGCCAGCAGTTTATCGGCAGGGTTGTATGGCTACACCTTC. The V call is TRBV27, the J call TRBJ1-2, with D possibly being TRBD1 (5 bases). This CDR3 region has 14 residues. V shed 0 bases and J shed 5 bases, with 10 bases lying between them. Germline-derived CDR1 and CDR2 are MNHEY and SMNVEV (reference sequence).

V and J are TRBV2 and TRBJ1-1; no definite D call. The germline V and J ends were trimmed by 1 base and 4 bases, with 7 bases remaining between them. The CDR3 length is 13 residues. Looked up from germline, CDR1 is SNHLY and CDR2 is FYNNEI. In nucleotides, the CDR3 is TGTGCCAGCAGTGAAGGGGGTGGCACTGAAGCTTTCTTT. Encoded protein: CASSEGGGTEAFF.

V is TRBV11-2 and J is TRBJ1-4; D not resolved. Between the trimmed V and J ends, which lost 5 bases and 0 bases, there was a span of 4 bases. This CDR3 is 13 amino acids long. The germline V gene has CDR1 SGHAT and CDR2 FQNNGV. As DNA, the CDR3 is TGTGCCAGCAGCGTTGCAACTAATGAAAAACTGTTTTTT. Protein product: CASSVATNEKLFF.

The chain recombines TRBV5-1 with TRBJ1-4; 9 positions agree with TRBD1. In germline, CDR1 is SGHRS, CDR2 YFSETQ. CDR3 size: 14 residues. Trimming cost V 4 bases and J 7 bases; bases outside gene matches: 5. CDR3 protein: CASSAGTGSEKLFF. As DNA, the CDR3 is TGCGCCAGCAGCGCCGGGACAGGGTCTGAAAAACTGTTTTTT.

J is TRBJ1-5 and V is TRBV6-5, with 9 nucleotides matching TRBD1. The germline V gene encodes CDR1 MNHEY and CDR2 SVGAGI. The ends lost 5 bases at V and 5 bases at J; junction bases unmatched: 7. This CDR3 has 15 residues. Written as DNA, the CDR3 is TGTGCCAGCAGTCCGACCGGGACAGGGTATCAGCCCCAGCATTTT. The encoded protein is CASSPTGTGYQPQHF.

The chain couples TRBV9 to TRBJ1-5; unclear D gene. CDR1 and CDR2 from the germline V gene are SGDLS and YYNGEE. With 0 bases removed from V and 2 bases from J, the gap between germline ends came to 6 bases. CDR3 length: 14 residues. CDR3 coding DNA: TGTGCCAGCAGCGTAGGTGGGGGCAATCAGCCCCAGCATTTT. This gives the protein CASSVGGGNQPQHF. Based on the CDR3 plus reference TRBV9 and TRBJ1-5, the full variable domain is DSGVTQTPKHLITATGQRVTLRCSPRSGDLSVYWYQQSLDQGLQFLIQYYNGEERAKGNILERFSAQQFPDLHSELNLSSLELGDSALYFCASSVGGGNQPQHFGDGTRLSIL.

V gene TRBV30 combines with J gene TRBJ2-5; no clear D gene. There are 13 residues in the CDR3. The germline V and J ends were trimmed by 1 base and 0 bases, with 6 bases remaining between them. Germline assignment: CDR1 GTSNPN and CDR2 SVGIG (reference sequence). DNA of the CDR3: TGTGCCTGGAGTGGTGAGCACCAAGAGACCCAGTACTTC. As protein: CAWSGEHQETQYF.

The CDR3 loop is CASLGQTGEYGYTF. The CDR3, as DNA: TGTGCCAGCTTGGGACAGACTGGGGAATATGGCTACACCTTC. J is TRBJ1-2 and V is TRBV18; TRBD1 matches at 7 bases. V lost 7 bases to trimming and J lost 5 bases; unmatched junction nucleotides: 10. The CDR3 sequence is 14 residues long. CDR1 is KGHSH, CDR2 LQKENI, per germline. The full variable domain, its missing parts supplied by reference TRBV18 and TRBJ1-2, is NAGVMQNPRHLVRRRGQEARLRCSPMKGHSHVYWYRQLPEEGLKFMVYLQKENIIDESGMPKERFSAEFPKEGPSILRIQQVVRGDSAAYFCASLGQTGEYGYTFGSGTRLTVV.

The rearrangement uses TRBV19 and TRBJ1-1, with D tentatively TRBD1 (5 bases). The CDR3 has 13 residues. The germline V and J ends were trimmed by 5 bases and 4 bases, with 11 bases remaining between them. Germline V gene data show CDR1 as LNHDA and CDR2 as SQIVND (reference sequence). The CDR3 coding sequence is TGTGCCAGTAGTCCGATGGGGCTCACTGAAGCTTTCTTT. Translated, it gives CASSPMGLTEAFF.